Following are 31 T cell receptor beta chains from one sample sequenced in a study of T cell changes during pregnancy in multiple sclerosis. The table came from immunoSEQ multiplex PCR; TCRdb's copy has only in-frame clones and leaves some out. The table shows about 36,000 clones, with about nine tenths occurring only once. The source material was CD4+ T cells from peripheral blood mononuclear cells, sampled in the second trimester of pregnancy. All receptors come from a female donor in good health, enrolled as a control in a pregnancy study.

The chain recombines TRBV6-1 with TRBJ1-2, with 10 bases fitting TRBD1. V lost 7 bases to trimming and J lost 8 bases; unmatched junction nucleotides: 7. The CDR3 consists of 13 residues. Germline assignment: CDR1 MNHNS and CDR2 SASEGT. CDR3 in DNA: TGTGCCAGCAATTTAGGACAGGGGGGGGGCTACACCTTC. This codes for CASNLGQGGGYTF.

V and J are TRBV2 and TRBJ2-4; D possibly corresponds to TRBD2 (6 bases). The CDR3 totals 15 residues. Per the germline V gene, CDR1 is SNHLY and CDR2 is FYNNEI. The V gene lost 4 bases and the J gene lost 9 bases, with 19 bases spanning the gap. The CDR3 DNA reads TGTGCCAGCAGTGCGGGGGTACTCAACCAGGGCATTCAGTACTTC. Residues: CASSAGVLNQGIQYF.

The chain uses TRBV4-1 and TRBJ2-7; TRBD2 agrees at 7 bases. The CDR3 spans 16 residues. V trimming: 0 bases; J trimming: 3 bases; junction bases outside the gene matches: 8. Germline loops: CDR1 MGHRA, CDR2 YSYEKL. For the CDR3, the DNA is TGCGCCAGCAGCCAAGAGTGGCCTAGCGGAAACTACGAGCAGTACTTC. This encodes CASSQEWPSGNYEQYF.

This clone was picked up a small number of times. The DNA for the CDR3 is TGTGCCAGCAGCTTAGAAGGGACAGCCCTCGGGGGCTACACCTTC. Its translation is CASSLEGTALGGYTF. The V call is TRBV11-2, the J call TRBJ1-2; 7 positions match TRBD1. The V gene's germline CDR1 is SGHAT and CDR2 FQNNGV. Germline trimming cut 0 bases from V and 8 bases from J; bases unmatched to any gene: 9. This CDR3 comprises 15 residues.

J is TRBJ2-5 and V is TRBV10-3; maybe TRBD2 (5 bases). Germline V gene lookup returns CDR1 ENHRY and CDR2 SYGVKD. Trimming removed 5 bases from V and 1 base from J, with 5 bases in between. The CDR3 spans 12 residues. The CDR3 DNA follows: TGTGCCATCAGTAGCGGCCAAGAGACCCAGTACTTC. Translating gives CAISSGQETQYF.

This clone was found once. The V call is TRBV28, the J call TRBJ2-7; 10 bases fit TRBD1. CDR3 size: 15 residues. Germline assignment: CDR1 MDHEN and CDR2 SYDVKM. The J segment lost 2 bases and the V segment lost 4 bases, leaving 5 bases of the junction unmatched. The CDR3, as DNA: TGTGCCAGCAGTTATACCGGGACAGGGGCCTACGAGCAGTACTTC. Protein sequence: CASSYTGTGAYEQYF.

This clone was counted only a few times. The J gene is TRBJ1-1, the V gene TRBV30; D uncertain. The CDR3 spans 13 residues. The V gene lost 5 bases and the J gene lost 0 bases, with 10 bases spanning the gap. Germline CDR1 and CDR2: GTSNPN and SVGIG (reference sequence). The CDR3 sequence is CAWAFRVNTEAFF. DNA for the CDR3: TGTGCCTGGGCCTTTAGAGTGAACACTGAAGCTTTCTTT.

The chain combines TRBV7-3 with TRBJ2-2, with D possibly TRBD2 on 5 matching bases. The germline CDR1 and CDR2 sequences are SGHTA and FQGTGA. The CDR3 loop spans 14 amino acids. The V end lost 1 base, the J end lost 5 bases, and 8 bases lay between the germline ends. CDR3 coding DNA: TGTGCCAGCAGCTTAATCCGGGATACCGGGGAGCTGTTTTTT. Amino acid sequence: CASSLIRDTGELFF.

This sequence joins TRBV6-5 and TRBJ2-3; 9 bases line up with TRBD2. V lost 3 bases and J lost 2; bases outside the gene matches: 6. CDR1 is MNHEY and CDR2 is SVGAGI in the germline V gene. There are 16 residues in the CDR3. The CDR3 loop reads CASSYGLAGYTDTQYF. CDR3 sequence (DNA): TGTGCCAGCAGTTATGGGCTAGCGGGGTACACAGATACGCAGTATTTT.

The rearrangement joins TRBV7-8 to TRBJ1-2; D may be TRBD1 (6 bases). Per germline, CDR1 SGHVS and CDR2 FQNEAQ. This CDR3 has 14 amino acids. Deletions cut 1 base from V and 4 bases from J, with 10 bases between. As DNA, the CDR3 is TGTGCCAGCAGCTTAGACAGGGCTGGCTATGGCTACACCTTC. Translated, it gives CASSLDRAGYGYTF.

The rearrangement links TRBV5-1 to TRBJ1-2, with D perhaps TRBD1 (6 bases). CDR1 and CDR2 from the germline V gene are SGHRS and YFSETQ. This CDR3 has 15 amino acids. V was trimmed by 0 bases and J by 4 bases, leaving 13 bases between them. The CDR3 sequence: CASSLEGGASYGYTF. Here the CDR3 DNA reads TGCGCCAGCAGCTTGGAGGGGGGGGCTTCCTATGGCTACACCTTC.

This clone came up once. The chain combines TRBV28 with TRBJ2-1; a weak D match, TRBD2 (5 bases). Germline CDR1 MDHEN, CDR2 SYDVKM. V dropped 6 bases and J dropped 8 bases, with 11 bases sitting between them. The CDR3 extends over 12 amino acids. CDR3 protein: CASRLSGDEQFF. The DNA for the CDR3 is TGTGCCAGCAGATTGAGCGGCGATGAGCAGTTCTTC.

The gene calls are TRBV11-2 and TRBJ2-3, with 13 bases fitting TRBD2. Trimming cost V 11 bases and J 0 bases; bases outside gene matches: 17. This CDR3 is built from 19 residues. The germline gives CDR1 SGHAT, CDR2 FQNNGV. The CDR3 region is CAGRPFTSGGGPSTDTQYF. CDR3 coding DNA: TGTGCCGGACGACCGTTTACTAGCGGGGGGGGACCTAGCACAGATACGCAGTATTTT. The variable domain in full, with the rest retrieved from reference TRBV11-2 and TRBJ2-3, is EAGVAQSPRYKIIEKRQSVAFWCNPISGHATLYWYQQILGQGPKLLIQFQNNGVVDDSQLPKDRFSAERLKGVDSTLKIQPAKLEDSAVYLCAGRPFTSGGGPSTDTQYFGPGTRLTVL.

V is TRBV9 and J is TRBJ2-2, with 16 nucleotides matching TRBD2. CDR3 length equals 16 residues. V was pared by 2 bases and J by 6 bases, with 1 base of the junction left unmatched. The germline CDR1 and CDR2 sequences are SGDLS and YYNGEE. CDR3 amino acids: CASSVGLAGGAGELFF. The CDR3 DNA reads TGTGCCAGCAGCGTGGGACTAGCGGGAGGGGCCGGGGAGCTGTTTTTT.

The chain couples TRBV5-1 to TRBJ2-7; 8 positions match TRBD2. The ends lost 4 bases at V and 3 bases at J; junction bases unmatched: 9. Germline V CDR1 and CDR2: SGHRS, YFSETQ. The CDR3 runs 15 residues. The CDR3 spells CASSHLSAGVYEQYF. CDR3 DNA: TGCGCCAGCAGCCATCTCTCAGCGGGAGTCTACGAGCAGTACTTC.

The V call is TRBV5-1, the J call TRBJ2-5; TRBD1 might be the D (6 bases). The ends were cut back, 7 bases at V and 2 bases at J, with 12 bases in the middle. The CDR3 consists of 13 residues. Germline CDR1 is SGHRS and CDR2 is YFSETQ. The CDR3 reads CASRPGQQETQYF. The CDR3 nucleotides read TGCGCCAGCCGACCGGGACAACAAGAGACCCAGTACTTC. Variable domain in full (rest from reference TRBV5-1 and TRBJ2-5): KAGVTQTPRYLIKTRGQQVTLSCSPISGHRSVSWYQQTPGQGLQFLFEYFSETQRNKGNFPGRFSGRQFSNSRSEMNVSTLELGDSALYLCASRPGQQETQYFGPGTRLLVL.

V gene TRBV5-4 combines with J gene TRBJ1-2, with 10 positions matching TRBD1. The V segment lost 4 bases and the J segment 6 bases; nucleotides outside the gene matches: 6. Germline loops: CDR1 SGHNT, CDR2 YYREEE (reference sequence). The CDR3 consists of 14 residues. The CDR3 sequence: CASSRPGTGDGYTF. The DNA for the CDR3 is TGTGCCAGCAGCCGTCCCGGGACAGGGGATGGCTACACCTTC.

The CDR3 DNA reads as TGTGCCAGTAGTCCCCACCCGACAGGGGGAACTCAGCCCCAGCATTTT. As protein: CASSPHPTGGTQPQHF. The chain has TRBV19 and TRBJ1-5; TRBD1 matches at 9 bases. Germline lookup yields CDR1 LNHDA and CDR2 SQIVND (reference sequence). This CDR3 region has 16 residues. J lost 6 bases, V lost 5 bases, and 11 bases had no gene match.

This rearrangement joins TRBV11-1 to TRBJ2-1; TRBD2 matches at 7 bases. The ends lost 6 bases at V and 3 bases at J; junction bases unmatched: 11. Germline loops: CDR1 SGHAT, CDR2 FQDESV (reference sequence). The CDR3 contains 16 residues. The CDR3 is CASRGSGGRLYNEQFF. DNA of the CDR3: TGTGCCAGCAGGGGTAGTGGCGGGAGACTCTACAATGAGCAGTTCTTC.

This chain uses TRBV6-4 with TRBJ1-5, with TRBD1 matching over 7 bases. The CDR3 length is 14 residues. The V and J ends lost 7 bases and 4 bases, in that order; junction bases with no gene match: 7. Per germline, CDR1 MRHNA and CDR2 SNTAGT. CDR3 amino acids: CASIKGTDNQPQHF. CDR3 sequence (DNA): TGTGCCAGCATCAAAGGGACAGATAATCAGCCCCAGCATTTT.

V and J are TRBV16 and TRBJ1-2; tentatively, D is TRBD1 (6 bases). The ends were cut back, 4 bases at V and 2 bases at J, with 14 bases in the middle. CDR3 length equals 15 residues. In germline, CDR1 is KGHSY, CDR2 FQNENV. The CDR3 spells CASSRKQGLNYGYTF. For the CDR3, the DNA is TGTGCCAGCAGCCGAAAACAGGGTTTAAACTATGGCTACACCTTC.

This clone was counted a few times. The genes are TRBV7-9 and TRBJ1-1; D is unclear. The germline V and J ends were trimmed by 11 bases and 1 base, with 26 bases remaining between them. The germline V gene has CDR1 SEHNR and CDR2 FQNEAQ (reference sequence). The CDR3 is 17 amino acids. CDR3 in DNA: TGTGCCTCCCGACGAGGGTCGGTCGACTGGGGGAACACTGAAGCTTTCTTT. Translation gives CASRRGSVDWGNTEAFF.

This chain joins TRBV7-6 and TRBJ2-3; 7 bases fit TRBD2. Trimming removed 5 bases from V and 2 bases from J; junction bases left unmatched: 7. Per germline, CDR1 SGHVS and CDR2 FNYEAQ. The CDR3 has 15 amino acids. The CDR3 DNA reads as TGTGCCAGCAGCACCCCCGGGGACTACACAGATACGCAGTATTTT. Translating it yields CASSTPGDYTDTQYF.

The chain uses TRBV5-4 and TRBJ1-1; TRBD1 is a possible D gene (6 bases). Trimming took 4 bases from V and 7 from J, leaving 17 bases between them. Looked up from germline, CDR1 is SGHNT and CDR2 is YYREEE (reference sequence). The CDR3 is made up of 14 amino acids. The chain's CDR3 is CASSPSFKDSEAFF. The CDR3 DNA is TGTGCCAGCAGCCCTAGTTTTAAGGACAGTGAAGCTTTCTTT.

The CDR3 spells CASRAGQLYNEQFF. The CDR3 nucleotides read TGTGCCAGCAGGGCGGGGCAGCTCTACAATGAGCAGTTCTTC. The chain uses TRBV5-5 and TRBJ2-1, with D possibly being TRBD2 (6 bases). The V gene's germline CDR1 is SGHKS and CDR2 YYEKEE (reference sequence). The germline V and J ends were trimmed by 5 bases and 3 bases, with 12 bases remaining between them. The CDR3 has 14 residues.

This chain links TRBV19 with TRBJ1-2; D uncertain. The CDR3 is 18 amino acids. V was clipped by 0 bases and J by 4 bases, with 21 bases between them. CDR1 and CDR2 (germline): LNHDA, SQIVND (reference sequence). The CDR3 DNA reads as TGTGCCAGTAGTATAGATGGAAATACGGAGAGCCTTTTCTATGGCTACACCTTC. It is translated as CASSIDGNTESLFYGYTF.

V is TRBV29-1 and J is TRBJ2-1; tentative D call: TRBD1 (6 bases). V was cut by 4 bases and J by 6 bases, with 10 bases left in between. Germline-derived CDR1 and CDR2 are SQVTM and ANQGSEA. The CDR3 consists of 12 residues. The CDR3 spells CSVAPQGNEQFF. The CDR3, as DNA: TGCAGCGTTGCACCACAGGGCAATGAGCAGTTCTTC.

V is TRBV27 and J is TRBJ2-3; D possibly corresponds to TRBD1 (5 bases). The CDR3 is 14 residues long. Germline V CDR1 and CDR2: MNHEY, SMNVEV (reference sequence). V gave up 11 bases and J gave up 1 base, with 16 bases separating them. The CDR3 loop is CASRVEGGTDTQYF. The DNA of the CDR3 is TGTGCCTCCCGGGTGGAAGGGGGCACAGATACGCAGTATTTT.

On this clone: The DNA is omitted, as the CDR3 cannot be located on it reliably, and the CDR3 follows TCRdb's listing. The gene calls are TRBV7-6 and TRBJ2-1; the D call TRBD2 from the table was never checked on the DNA. In germline, CDR1 is SGHVS, CDR2 FNYEAQ. The CDR3 length equals 20 residues, ends included. The CDR3 sequence: CASSLVFGAGGRARYNEQFF.

V gene TRBV19 combines with J gene TRBJ1-1, with 11 bases that match TRBD1. CDR3 length: 14 residues. Trimming cost V 5 bases and J 5 bases; bases outside gene matches: 4. Germline V gene lookup returns CDR1 LNHDA and CDR2 SQIVND (reference sequence). The chain's CDR3 is CASSSGQGATEAFF. The CDR3 bases are TGTGCCAGTAGTTCTGGACAGGGGGCGACTGAAGCTTTCTTT.

The chain has TRBV18 and TRBJ1-2; 10 bases match TRBD1. The CDR3 has 14 residues. Germline V lookup: CDR1 KGHSH, CDR2 LQKENI. V shed 8 bases and J 6 bases; nucleotides not matched to a gene: 9. The CDR3 reads CASKGQGKLDGYTF. In nucleotides, the CDR3 is TGTGCCAGCAAGGGACAGGGGAAATTGGATGGCTACACCTTC.